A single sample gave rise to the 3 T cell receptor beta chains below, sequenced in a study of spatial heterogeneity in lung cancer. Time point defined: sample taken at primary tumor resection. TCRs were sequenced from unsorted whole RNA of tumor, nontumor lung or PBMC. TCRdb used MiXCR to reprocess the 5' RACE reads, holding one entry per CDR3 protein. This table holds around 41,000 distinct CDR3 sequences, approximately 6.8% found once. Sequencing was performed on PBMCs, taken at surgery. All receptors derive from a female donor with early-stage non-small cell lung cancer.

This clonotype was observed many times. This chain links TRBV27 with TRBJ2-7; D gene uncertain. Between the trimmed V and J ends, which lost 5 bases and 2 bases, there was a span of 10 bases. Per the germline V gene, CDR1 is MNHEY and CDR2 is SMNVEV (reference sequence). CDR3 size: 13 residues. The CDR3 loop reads CASSLKGPYEQYF. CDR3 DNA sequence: TGTGCCAGCAGTCTTAAAGGACCCTACGAGCAGTACTTC.

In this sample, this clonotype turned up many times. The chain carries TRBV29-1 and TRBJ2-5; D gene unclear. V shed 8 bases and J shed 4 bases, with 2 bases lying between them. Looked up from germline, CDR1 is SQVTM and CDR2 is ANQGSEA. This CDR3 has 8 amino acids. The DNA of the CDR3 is TGCAGCACAGAGACCCAGTACTTC. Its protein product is CSTETQYF. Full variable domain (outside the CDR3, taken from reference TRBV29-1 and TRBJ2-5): SAVISQKPSRDICQRGTSLTIQCQVDSQVTMMFWYRQQPGQSLTLIATANQGSEATYESGFVIDKFPISRPNLTFSTLTVSNMSPEDSSIYLCSTETQYFGPGTRLLVL.

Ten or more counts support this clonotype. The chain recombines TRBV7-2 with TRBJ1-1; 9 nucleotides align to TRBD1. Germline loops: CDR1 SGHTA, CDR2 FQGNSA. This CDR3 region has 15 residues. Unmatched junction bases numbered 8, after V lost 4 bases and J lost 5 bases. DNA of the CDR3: TGTGCCAGCAGCTCAGGGGGGACAGGGTTTACTGAAGCTTTCTTT. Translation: CASSSGGTGFTEAFF.